The 16 T cell receptor beta chains given below trace back to one sample, sequenced in a study of blood T cell repertoires in COVID-19. Produced via immunoSEQ multiplex PCR; TCRdb's table is partial and in-frame only. The data contain about 180,000 clones, approximately 88% of them singletons. The specimen was peripheral blood. These receptors were obtained from an older woman with acute or convalescent COVID-19.

DNA of the CDR3: TGTGCCAGCAGTACCGTACAGGGTTCCGGGGAGCTGTTTTTT. It specifies CASSTVQGSGELFF. The genes are TRBV28 and TRBJ2-2, with a possible D match to TRBD1 (6 bases). CDR1 and CDR2 from the germline V gene are MDHEN and SYDVKM. V was clipped by 5 bases and J by 6 bases, with 13 bases between them. The CDR3 loop spans 14 amino acids.

The chain couples TRBV7-8 to TRBJ1-4; perhaps TRBD1 as D (5 bases). V dropped 6 bases and J dropped 13 bases, with 12 bases sitting between them. The germline CDR1 and CDR2 sequences are SGHVS and FQNEAQ. The CDR3 extends over 11 amino acids. CDR3: CASRATGGLFF. The CDR3 coding sequence is TGTGCCAGCAGGGCGACGGGGGGACTGTTTTTT.

This chain connects TRBV19 to TRBJ2-2; possible D gene TRBD1, 5 bases. The length of the CDR3 is 15 residues. Trimming cost V 7 bases and J 2 bases, with 14 bases left between them. Germline V gene lookup returns CDR1 LNHDA and CDR2 SQIVND (reference sequence). This CDR3 reads CASTSQGHNTGELFF. CDR3 nucleotide sequence: TGTGCCAGTACATCCCAGGGCCACAACACCGGGGAGCTGTTTTTT.

V gene TRBV6-1 combines with J gene TRBJ1-2, with 7 bases that match TRBD1. This CDR3 is built from 15 residues. J lost 5 bases, V lost 5 bases, and 11 bases had no gene match. Germline CDR1 and CDR2: MNHNS and SASEGT. CDR3 loop: CASSQPDRLNYGYTF. For the CDR3, the DNA is TGTGCCAGCAGTCAACCGGACAGGTTGAATTATGGCTACACCTTC.

The rearrangement links TRBV10-3 to TRBJ2-7, with 9 bases aligning to TRBD1. The germline CDR1 and CDR2 sequences are ENHRY and SYGVKD. The V gene end was trimmed by 10 bases and the J gene end by 7 bases; junction bases not matched to a gene: 11. The CDR3 has 13 residues. Here the CDR3 DNA reads TGTGCCACCGGGACAGGGCCGTCGTGGGAGCAGTACTTC. It yields the protein CATGTGPSWEQYF.

V is TRBV5-1 and J is TRBJ2-4; 8 bases map to TRBD2. CDR3 size: 16 residues. Germline V gives CDR1 SGHRS, CDR2 YFSETQ. After removal of 0 bases from V and 4 bases from J, the junction contained 6 bases not matched to a gene. The CDR3 DNA reads as TGCGCCAGCAGCTTGGAACCGGGGGGGAATAAAAACATTCAGTACTTC. Residues: CASSLEPGGNKNIQYF.

This rearrangement joins TRBV28 to TRBJ1-2, with D unclear. V lost 3 bases to trimming and J lost 12 bases, with 14 bases between them. The CDR3 runs to 12 residues. The V gene's germline CDR1 is MDHEN and CDR2 SYDVKM. The chain's CDR3 is CASSFHAGRNTF. The CDR3 coding sequence is TGTGCCAGCAGTTTCCATGCCGGGAGGAACACCTTC.

The chain links TRBV5-4 to TRBJ2-5, with D perhaps matching TRBD1 (6 bases). CDR1 and CDR2 from the germline V gene are SGHNT and YYREEE (reference sequence). Trimming removed 4 bases from V and 5 bases from J, with 12 bases in between. CDR3 length: 13 amino acids. CDR3 sequence: CASSETGKETQYF. CDR3 DNA: TGTGCCAGCAGCGAAACAGGGAAGGAGACCCAGTACTTC.

This chain joins TRBV5-1 and TRBJ2-7, with D maybe TRBD2 (6 bases). In germline, CDR1 is SGHRS, CDR2 YFSETQ. V was cut by 0 bases and J by 2 bases, with 12 bases left in between. The length of the CDR3 is 15 residues. The DNA for the CDR3 is TGCGCCAGCAGCTTGGTCTCCGGGGGTACCTACGAGCAGTACTTC. Translating gives CASSLVSGGTYEQYF.

The rearrangement links TRBV28 to TRBJ1-4; 7 bases map to TRBD1. The CDR3 totals 18 residues. Germline CDR1 and CDR2: MDHEN and SYDVKM. Trimming took 3 bases from V and 2 from J; bases not matched to a gene: 12. CDR3 sequence reads: CASSFGPGGYGTNEKLFF. DNA for the CDR3: TGTGCCAGCAGTTTTGGGCCAGGGGGGTACGGGACTAATGAAAAACTGTTTTTT.

The chain recombines TRBV6-6 with TRBJ1-2, with 8 positions matching TRBD1. V was pared by 2 bases and J by 0 bases, with 5 bases of the junction left unmatched. CDR3 length: 16 amino acids. The germline V gene encodes CDR1 MNHNY and CDR2 SVGAGI (reference sequence). The CDR3 loop is CASSYPGQDANYGYTF. As DNA, the CDR3 is TGTGCCAGCAGTTACCCGGGACAGGATGCTAACTATGGCTACACCTTC.

V gene TRBV4-2 combines with J gene TRBJ2-1; 11 positions agree with TRBD1. The CDR3 has 18 amino acids. After removal of 2 bases from V and 3 bases from J, the junction contained 9 bases not matched to a gene. The germline gives CDR1 LGHNA, CDR2 YNFKEQ. The chain's CDR3 is CASSQQFGGQGVYNEQFF. The DNA of the CDR3 is TGTGCCAGCAGCCAACAATTCGGGGGACAGGGGGTCTACAATGAGCAGTTCTTC.

This chain joins TRBV2 and TRBJ1-5, with D possibly matching TRBD1 (5 bases). The CDR3 consists of 15 residues. V was trimmed by 2 bases and J by 1 base, leaving 9 bases between them. CDR1 is SNHLY, CDR2 FYNNEI, per germline. CDR3 nucleotide sequence: TGTGCCAGCAGTGAACAGGGAAGAAGCAATCAGCCCCAGCATTTT. It encodes CASSEQGRSNQPQHF.

V gene TRBV19 combines with J gene TRBJ1-1; 10 bases are a match to TRBD1. From germline, CDR1 is LNHDA and CDR2 SQIVND (reference sequence). The CDR3 is 17 residues long. Unmatched junction bases numbered 18, after V lost 10 bases and J lost 4 bases. The CDR3 nucleotides read TGTGCCACTATGTCCGGGACAGGGGCCCTAAGGAGCACTGAAGCTTTCTTT. Protein: CATMSGTGALRSTEAFF.

The rearrangement uses TRBV3-1 (or the pseudogene TRBV3-2) and TRBJ2-5, with 9 bases lining up with TRBD2. The CDR3 is made up of 18 amino acids. CDR1 is LGHDT, CDR2 YNNKEL, per germline (reference sequence). With V trimmed by 4 bases and J by 5 bases, 17 bases remained unmatched. CDR3 protein: CASSPHIPAAGGRETQYF. In DNA, the CDR3 is TGTGCCAGCAGCCCCCATATCCCCGCGGCGGGGGGGCGTGAGACCCAGTACTTC.

The chain has TRBV3-1 (or the pseudogene TRBV3-2) and TRBJ2-6, with D possibly matching TRBD1 (6 bases). The V gene lost 0 bases and the J gene lost 0 bases, with 12 bases spanning the gap. Germline CDR1 reads LGHDT; CDR2 reads YNNKEL (reference sequence). This CDR3 is 18 amino acids long. The CDR3 protein is CASSQDLGAGSGANVLTF. The CDR3 DNA is TGTGCCAGCAGCCAAGACTTGGGGGCTGGCTCTGGGGCCAACGTCCTGACTTTC.